This is a list of T cell receptor beta chains from one sample in a study of CD8+ T cells in alopecia areata. Assay: immunoSEQ multiplex PCR; the TCRdb copy retains only in-frame clones and omits some. The top ten clones hold approximately 1.2% of a sample with hundreds of thousands of clones, 67% of them seen once. The sequences come from CD4+ T cells sorted from blood, collected at week 0. Receptors were obtained from a human donor with alopecia areata. Each CDR3 is given with its conserved first and last residue. A D gene is named only where the DNA matches it firmly. Size values are once, few and many counts, or a class for expanded clones, and some rows have none.

>TRBV2|NA|TRBD2|TRBJ2-4
TGTGCCAGCAGGCCTGCGGGAGGGGCCCTTGTAGCCAAAAACATTCAGTACTTC
CASRPAGGALVAKNIQYF
>TRBV7-2|NA|NA|TRBJ2-7
TGTGCCAGCAGCCCCCCCGGCTCCTACGAGCAGTACTTC
CASSPPGSYEQYF
>TRBV27|few|NA|TRBJ1-2
TGTGCCAGCAGTTTCAATCCCTCCTACTATGGCTACACCTTC
CASSFNPSYYGYTF
>TRBV23-1|few|NA|TRBJ1-5
TGCGCCAGCAGTCAAGACCAACAGGCGCATAGCAATCAGCCCCAGCATTTT
CASSQDQQAHSNQPQHF
>TRBV4-3|NA|TRBD1|TRBJ1-1
TGCGCCAGCAGCCGTCCCGGACAGGATAACACTGAAGCTTTCTTT
CASSRPGQDNTEAFF
>TRBV30|NA|NA|TRBJ2-5
TGTGCCTGGAGTGAGGGCTTGGACAGCTCGTACCAAGAGACCCAGTACTTC
CAWSEGLDSSYQETQYF
>TRBV5-6|NA|NA|TRBJ1-6
TGTGCCAGCAGCCCCCGGATGAGAACAGGGTTTTTGGATTCACCCCTCCACTTT
CASSPRMRTGFLDSPLHF
>TRBV10-2|NA|NA|TRBJ2-1
TGCGCCAGCAGGGGGGCAACTTTGAATGAGCAGTTCTTC
CASRGATLNEQFF
>TRBV10-3|NA|TRBD2|TRBJ2-1
TGTGCCATCAGTTTATTAGCGGGGGTTACCAATGAGCAGTTCTTC
CAISLLAGVTNEQFF
>TRBV29-1|NA|NA|TRBJ2-4
TGCAGCGTTGAGGGCATAGGGGGGACCATTCAGTACTTC
CSVEGIGGTIQYF
>TRBV10-3|NA|TRBD2|TRBJ2-5
TGTGCCATCAGCCCGACTAGCGGGGGTGAGACCCAGTACTTC
CAISPTSGGETQYF